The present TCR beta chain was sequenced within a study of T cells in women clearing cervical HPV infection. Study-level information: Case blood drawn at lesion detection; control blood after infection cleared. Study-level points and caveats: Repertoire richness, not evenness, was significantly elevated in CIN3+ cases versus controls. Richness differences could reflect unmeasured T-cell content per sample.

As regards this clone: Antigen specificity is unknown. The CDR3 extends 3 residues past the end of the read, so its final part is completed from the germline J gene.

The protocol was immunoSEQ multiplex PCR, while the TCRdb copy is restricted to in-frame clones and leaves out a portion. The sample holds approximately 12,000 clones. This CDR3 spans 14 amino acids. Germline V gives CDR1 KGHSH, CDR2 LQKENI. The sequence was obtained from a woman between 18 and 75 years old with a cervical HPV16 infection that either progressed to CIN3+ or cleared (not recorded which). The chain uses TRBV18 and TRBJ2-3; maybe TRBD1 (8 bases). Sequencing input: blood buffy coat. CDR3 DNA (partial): TGTGCCAGCACAACGCGACAGGGGAGGGAGACG. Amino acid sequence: CASTTRQGRET. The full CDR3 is CASTTRQGRETQYF.